This TCR beta chain was obtained from a study of T cells in tumors after PD-1 blockade. Study context: A subset received ongoing vismodegib 150 mg daily alongside anti-PD-1 therapy.

The assay was immunoSEQ multiplex PCR, and TCRdb's table has in-frame clones only and misses some. The sample records about 33,000 clones, around 80% being singletons. Trimming shortened V by 2 bases and J by 1 base, and 5 bases separated the two germline ends. The CDR3 is 13 amino acids. The origin of this receptor is a human donor with basal cell carcinoma. The sample consisted of PBMCs, taken before anti-PD-1 treatment. The rearrangement links TRBV12-3 or TRBV12-4 to TRBJ1-1; D remains ambiguous. Written as DNA, the CDR3 is TGTGCCAGCAGTTTACAGAAGAACACTGAAGCTTTCTTT. Its translation is CASSLQKNTEAFF.